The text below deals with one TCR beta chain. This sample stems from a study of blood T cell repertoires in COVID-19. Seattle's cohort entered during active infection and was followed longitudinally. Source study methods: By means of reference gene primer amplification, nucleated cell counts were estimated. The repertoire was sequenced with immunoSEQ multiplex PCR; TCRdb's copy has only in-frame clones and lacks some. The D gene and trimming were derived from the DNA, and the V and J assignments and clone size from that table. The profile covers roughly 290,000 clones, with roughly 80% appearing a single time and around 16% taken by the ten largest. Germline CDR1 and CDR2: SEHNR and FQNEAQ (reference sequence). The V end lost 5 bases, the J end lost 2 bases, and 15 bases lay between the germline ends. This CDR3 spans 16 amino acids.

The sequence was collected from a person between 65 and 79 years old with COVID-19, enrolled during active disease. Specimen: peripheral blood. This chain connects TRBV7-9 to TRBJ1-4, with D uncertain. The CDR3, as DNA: TGTGCCAGCAGCCAGGATGTCGGTTCGACTAATGAAAAACTGTTTTTT. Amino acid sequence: CASSQDVGSTNEKLFF. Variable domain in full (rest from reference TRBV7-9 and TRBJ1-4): DTGVSQNPRHKITKRGQNVTFRCDPISEHNRLYWYRQTLGQGPEFLTYFQNEAQLEKSRLLSDRFSAERPKGSFSTLEIQRTEQGDSAMYLCASSQDVGSTNEKLFFGSGTQLSVL.